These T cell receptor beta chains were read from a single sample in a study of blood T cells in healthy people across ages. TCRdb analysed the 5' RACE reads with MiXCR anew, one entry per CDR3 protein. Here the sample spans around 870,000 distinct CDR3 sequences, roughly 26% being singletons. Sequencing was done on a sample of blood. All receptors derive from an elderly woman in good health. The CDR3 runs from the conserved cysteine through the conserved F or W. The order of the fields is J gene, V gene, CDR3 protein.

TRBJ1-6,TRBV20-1,CSAFDRRSNSPLHF
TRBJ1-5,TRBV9,CASSVGPGDGNQPQHF
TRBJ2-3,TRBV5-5,CASSYLGLLTDTQYF
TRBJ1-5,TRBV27,CASAMKGQGSNQPQHF
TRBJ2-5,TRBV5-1,CASSFPQDRGFQETQYF
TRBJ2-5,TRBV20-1,CSVLAGGSQETQYF
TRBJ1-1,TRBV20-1,CSPTGGTGVDEAFF
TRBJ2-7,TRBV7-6,CASSTDRAYEQYF
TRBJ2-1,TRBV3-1,CASSLERGGGKNEQFF
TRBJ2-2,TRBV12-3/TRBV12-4,CASSLSGGAGERFF
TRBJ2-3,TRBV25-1,CASGFWGSTDTQYF
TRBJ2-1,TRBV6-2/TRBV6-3,CAGRPAGGPGNEQFF
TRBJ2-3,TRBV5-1,CASSLVVGGTDTQYF
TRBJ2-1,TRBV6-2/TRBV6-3,CAGSRGPYNEQFF
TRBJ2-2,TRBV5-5,CASRGLAGGPGELFF
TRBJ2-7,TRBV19,CASSLSTGSPYEQYF
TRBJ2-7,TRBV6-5,CASRLGLAGTYEQYF
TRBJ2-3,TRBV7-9,CASSRNRGNTDTQYF
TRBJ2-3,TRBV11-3,CASSQRAGGATDTQYF
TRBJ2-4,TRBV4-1,CASSQEVRDRKNIQYF
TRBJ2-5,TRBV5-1,CASSLHSGETQYF